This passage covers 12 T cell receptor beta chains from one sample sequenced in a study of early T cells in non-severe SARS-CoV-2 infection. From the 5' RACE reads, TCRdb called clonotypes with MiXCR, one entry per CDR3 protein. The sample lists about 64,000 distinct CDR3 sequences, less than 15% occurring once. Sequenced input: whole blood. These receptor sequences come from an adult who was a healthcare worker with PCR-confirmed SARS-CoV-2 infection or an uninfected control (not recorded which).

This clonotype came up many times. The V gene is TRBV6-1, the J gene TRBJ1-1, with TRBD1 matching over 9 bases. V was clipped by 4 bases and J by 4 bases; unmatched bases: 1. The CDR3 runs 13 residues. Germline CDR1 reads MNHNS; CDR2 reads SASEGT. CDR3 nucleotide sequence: TGTGCCAGCAGTGTGACAGGGGGCACTGAAGCTTTCTTT. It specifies CASSVTGGTEAFF.

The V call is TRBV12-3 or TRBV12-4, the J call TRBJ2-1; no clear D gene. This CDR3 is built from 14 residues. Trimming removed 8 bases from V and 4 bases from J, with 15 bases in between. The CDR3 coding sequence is TGTGCCAGCCTTAGGTCCACCGCTTACAATGAGCAGTTCTTC. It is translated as CASLRSTAYNEQFF.

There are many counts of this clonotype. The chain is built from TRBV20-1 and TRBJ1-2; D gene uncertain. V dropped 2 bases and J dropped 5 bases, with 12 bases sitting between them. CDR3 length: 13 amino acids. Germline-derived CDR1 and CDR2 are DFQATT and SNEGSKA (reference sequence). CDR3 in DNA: TGCAGTGCTAGACGGACGGGAGGGTATGGCTACACCTTC. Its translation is CSARRTGGYGYTF.

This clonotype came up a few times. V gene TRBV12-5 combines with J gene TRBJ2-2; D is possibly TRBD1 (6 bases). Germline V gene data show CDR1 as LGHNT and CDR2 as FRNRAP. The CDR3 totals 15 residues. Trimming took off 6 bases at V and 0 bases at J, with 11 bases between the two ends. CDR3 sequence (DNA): TGTGCTAGTGGCCCAGACAGGCCGAACACCGGGGAGCTGTTTTTT. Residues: CASGPDRPNTGELFF.

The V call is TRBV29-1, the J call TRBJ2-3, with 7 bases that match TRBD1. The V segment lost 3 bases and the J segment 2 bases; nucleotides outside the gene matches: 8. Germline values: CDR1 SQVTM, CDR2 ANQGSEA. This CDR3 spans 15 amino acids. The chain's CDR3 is CSVDGRGQHTDTQYF. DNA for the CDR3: TGCAGCGTTGACGGTAGGGGACAGCACACAGATACGCAGTATTTT.

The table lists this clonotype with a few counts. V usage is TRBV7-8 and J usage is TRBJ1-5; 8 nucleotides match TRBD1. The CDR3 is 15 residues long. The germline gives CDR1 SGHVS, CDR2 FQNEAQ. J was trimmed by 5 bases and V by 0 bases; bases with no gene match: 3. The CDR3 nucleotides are TGTGCCAGCAGCTTAGCCAGGGGGCGGGATCAGCCCCAGCATTTT. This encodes CASSLARGRDQPQHF.

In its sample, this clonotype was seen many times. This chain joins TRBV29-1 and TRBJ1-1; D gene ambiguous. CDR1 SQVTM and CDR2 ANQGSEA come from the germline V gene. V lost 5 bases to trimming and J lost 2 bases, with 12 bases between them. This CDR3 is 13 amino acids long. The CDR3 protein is CSVLSLRNTEAFF. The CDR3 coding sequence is TGCAGCGTTCTAAGTTTAAGAAACACTGAAGCTTTCTTT.

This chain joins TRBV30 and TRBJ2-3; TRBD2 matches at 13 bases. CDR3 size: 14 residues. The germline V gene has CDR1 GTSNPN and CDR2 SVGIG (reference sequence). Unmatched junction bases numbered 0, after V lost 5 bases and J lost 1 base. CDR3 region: CAWGTSGGTDTQYF. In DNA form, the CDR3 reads TGTGCCTGGGGGACTAGCGGGGGCACAGATACGCAGTATTTT.

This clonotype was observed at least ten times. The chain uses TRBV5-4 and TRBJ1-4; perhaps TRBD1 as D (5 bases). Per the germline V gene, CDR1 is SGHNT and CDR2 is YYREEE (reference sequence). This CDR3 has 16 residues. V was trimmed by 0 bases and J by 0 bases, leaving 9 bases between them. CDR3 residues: CASSLGGTATNEKLFF. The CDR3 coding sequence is TGTGCCAGCAGCTTGGGAGGGACGGCAACTAATGAAAAACTGTTTTTT.

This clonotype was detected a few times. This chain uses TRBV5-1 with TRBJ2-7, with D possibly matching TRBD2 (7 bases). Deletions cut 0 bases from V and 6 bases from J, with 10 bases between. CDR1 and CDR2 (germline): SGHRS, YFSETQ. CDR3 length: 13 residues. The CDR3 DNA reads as TGCGCCAGCAGCTTGGTCCGGGGGGCCGAGCAGTACTTC. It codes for CASSLVRGAEQYF.

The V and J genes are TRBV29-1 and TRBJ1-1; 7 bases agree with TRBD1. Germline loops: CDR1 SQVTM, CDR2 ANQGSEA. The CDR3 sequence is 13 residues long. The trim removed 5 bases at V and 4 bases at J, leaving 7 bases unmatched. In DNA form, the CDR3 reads TGCAGCGTTAGTACAGGGGCGTCCACTGAAGCTTTCTTT. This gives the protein CSVSTGASTEAFF.

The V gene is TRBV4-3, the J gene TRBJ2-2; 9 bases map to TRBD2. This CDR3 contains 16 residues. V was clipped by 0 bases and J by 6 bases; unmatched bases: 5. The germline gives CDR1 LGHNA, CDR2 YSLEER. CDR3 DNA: TGCGCCAGCAGCCAAGATGGGGCTAGCGGGGCCGGGGAGCTGTTTTTT. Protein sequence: CASSQDGASGAGELFF.